The entry below describes one T cell receptor (beta chain). As yet, its antigen is unknown. TCRdb's table, derived via immunoSEQ multiplex PCR, lists solely in-frame clones and lacks some. The profile shows more than 100,000 clones, more than 75% of them singletons. The data stem from a study of T cell responses to AZD1222 COVID-19 vaccine. Findings and limits, study-wide: The number of AZD1222 recipients seropositive at baseline was only five or six.

This TCR was recovered from an adult in good health. The source was peripheral blood, collected on day 0 of AZD1222 vaccination.

The CDR3 bases are TGCGCCAGCAGCTCTAGCGGGGTGGAGACCCAGTACTTC. Its translation: CASSSSGVETQYF. The V and J genes are TRBV5-1 and TRBJ2-5; 9 bases match TRBD2. This CDR3 contains 13 residues. Germline V CDR1 and CDR2: SGHRS, YFSETQ. The V and J ends lost 3 bases and 5 bases, in that order; junction bases with no gene match: 2.